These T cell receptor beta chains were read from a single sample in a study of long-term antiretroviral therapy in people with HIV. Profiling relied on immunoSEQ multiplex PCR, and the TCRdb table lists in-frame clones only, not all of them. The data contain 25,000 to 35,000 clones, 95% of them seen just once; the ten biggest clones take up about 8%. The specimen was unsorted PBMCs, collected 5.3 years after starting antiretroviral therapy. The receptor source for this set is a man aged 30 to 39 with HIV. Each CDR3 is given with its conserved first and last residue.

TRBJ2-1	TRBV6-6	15	CASSYAGTKYNEQFF
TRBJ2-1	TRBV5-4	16	CASRFNRDRGMDEQFF
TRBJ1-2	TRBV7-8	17	CASSLSDRAALNYGYTF
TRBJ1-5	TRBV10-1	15	CASSEGRDGNQPQHF
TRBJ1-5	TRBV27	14	CASSLIGNNQPQHF
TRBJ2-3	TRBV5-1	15	CASSVGTSGTDTQYF
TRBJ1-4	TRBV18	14	CASSPSSTNEKLFF
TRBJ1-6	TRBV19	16	CASSRGQGAGEFPLHF
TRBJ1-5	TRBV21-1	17	CASSKERGQGMNQPQHF
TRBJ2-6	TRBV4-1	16	CASSHAGGSGANVLTF
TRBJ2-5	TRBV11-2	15	CASSLEGGALETQYF
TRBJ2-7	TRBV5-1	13	CASSYAGAYEQYF
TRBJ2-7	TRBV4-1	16	CASSRDRAPLSYEQYF
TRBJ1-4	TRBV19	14	CASSQGYIKEKLFF
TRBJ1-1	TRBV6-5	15	CASSYDPQGNTEAFF
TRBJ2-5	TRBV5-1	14	CASSSGLPQETQYF
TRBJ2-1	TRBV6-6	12	CASSPRVDEQFF
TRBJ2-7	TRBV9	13	CASSGPRGYEQYF
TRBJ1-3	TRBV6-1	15	CASIYLWGPKNTIYF
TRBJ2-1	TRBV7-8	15	CASSLELASGSVQFF
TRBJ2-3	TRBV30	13	CAWSGVSTDTQYF
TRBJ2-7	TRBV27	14	CASSTSGTQYEQYF
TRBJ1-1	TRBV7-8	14	CASSSGVRERGAFF
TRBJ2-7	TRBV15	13	CATSRDLVDEQYF
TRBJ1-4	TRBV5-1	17	CASSLGPTGGANEKLFF
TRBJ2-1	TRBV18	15	CASSQGESSYNEQFF
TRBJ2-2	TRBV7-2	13	CASNQGRTGELFF
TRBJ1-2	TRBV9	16	CASSPSLGGGGDGYTF
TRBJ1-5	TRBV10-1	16	CASSRVDRGEGQPQHF
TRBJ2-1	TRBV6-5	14	CASSYSPVANEQFF
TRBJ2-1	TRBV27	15	CASSSSGSSYNEQFF
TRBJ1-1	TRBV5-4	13	CASRLQGNTEAFF
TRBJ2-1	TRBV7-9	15	CASSLPTSGRFEQFF
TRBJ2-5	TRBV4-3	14	CASSQGIDRVTQYF
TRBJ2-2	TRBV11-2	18	CASSLDASGGPSTGELFF
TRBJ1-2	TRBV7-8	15	CASSLAGGQGHGYTF
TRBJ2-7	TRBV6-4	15	CASSDQAGSSYEQYF
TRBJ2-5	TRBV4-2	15	CASSQDWRAHETQYF
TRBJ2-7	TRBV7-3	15	CASSITSGVGYEQYF
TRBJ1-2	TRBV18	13	CASSQQGYDGYTF
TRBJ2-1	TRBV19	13	CASSTRQPNEQFF
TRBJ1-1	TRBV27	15	CASSLHPDVPTEAFF
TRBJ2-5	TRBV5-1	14	CASSAGGLGETQYF
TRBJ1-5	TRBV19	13	CASSIGPAQPQHF
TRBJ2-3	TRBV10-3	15	CASSYDPTITDTQYF
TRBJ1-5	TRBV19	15	CASSNTAGGGQPQHF
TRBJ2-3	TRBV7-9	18	CASSVLLAGGPSIDTQYF
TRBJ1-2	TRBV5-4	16	CASSSRGRVVGYGYTF
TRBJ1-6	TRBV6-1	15	CASSEAHRGNSPLHF
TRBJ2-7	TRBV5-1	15	CASSLDPAGPYEQYF
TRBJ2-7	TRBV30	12	CAWGTGAGEQYF
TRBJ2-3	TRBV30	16	CAWSGPTSGRTDTQYF
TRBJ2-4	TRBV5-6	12	CASTRDDGIQYF
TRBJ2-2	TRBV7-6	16	CASSFPLAGGTGELFF
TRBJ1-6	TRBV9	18	CASSTSPGQGLYNSPLHF
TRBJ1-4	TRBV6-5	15	CASSYQTSPNEKLFF
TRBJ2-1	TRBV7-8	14	CASRPGGSYNEQFF
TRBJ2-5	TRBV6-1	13	CASSGPPSLTQYF
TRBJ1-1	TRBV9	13	CASSVTRNTEAFF
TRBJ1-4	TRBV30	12	CAWSVRDEKLFF